The 23 T cell receptor beta chains listed next were all sequenced from one sample in a study of response to subunit inactivated influenza vaccine. Using its own MiXCR run on the RT-PCR reads, TCRdb lists one record per CDR3 protein. The table lists more than 150,000 distinct CDR3 sequences, around 9% of them singletons. The material was non-naive T cells sorted from PBMCs, obtained on the day of vaccination. All receptors come from a man in his forties or fifties who received an inactivated influenza vaccine.

This clonotype was counted between two and nine times. V and J are TRBV29-1 and TRBJ2-3; 7 bases align to TRBD1. Trimming removed 7 bases from V and 5 bases from J; junction bases left unmatched: 9. The length of the CDR3 is 13 residues. Germline CDR1 SQVTM, CDR2 ANQGSEA. The CDR3 spells CSAFKGAVDTQYF. The CDR3 DNA follows: TGCAGCGCCTTTAAGGGGGCCGTAGATACGCAGTATTTT.

This chain connects TRBV5-1 to TRBJ2-7; 8 nucleotides agree with TRBD2. V was pared by 4 bases and J by 4 bases, with 10 bases of the junction left unmatched. The germline V gene encodes CDR1 SGHRS and CDR2 YFSETQ. The CDR3 sequence is 15 residues long. CDR3 sequence reads: CASSLGGGRRYEQYF. CDR3 in DNA: TGCGCCAGCAGCCTCGGCGGCGGGAGGCGGTACGAGCAGTACTTC.

This clonotype was detected many times. The gene calls are TRBV7-8 and TRBJ1-6, with D perhaps matching TRBD1 (6 bases). This CDR3 comprises 16 residues. The V gene lost 0 bases and the J gene lost 2 bases, with 8 bases spanning the gap. Looked up from germline, CDR1 is SGHVS and CDR2 is FQNEAQ. The CDR3 DNA is TGTGCCAGCAGCTTAGCGGGGGCCGCCTATAATTCACCCCTCCACTTT. Translating it yields CASSLAGAAYNSPLHF.

The chain carries TRBV11-1 and TRBJ1-3, with 12 bases fitting TRBD1. The germline gives CDR1 SGHAT, CDR2 FQDESV (reference sequence). The CDR3 contains 19 residues. V gave up 2 bases and J gave up 0 bases; unmatched junction bases: 8. CDR3 bases: TGTGCCAGCAGCTTAACCCACGGGACAGGGGGCCACTCTGGAAACACCATATATTTT. Translating it yields CASSLTHGTGGHSGNTIYF. The full variable domain, its missing parts supplied by reference TRBV11-1 and TRBJ1-3, is EAEVAQSPRYKITEKSQAVAFWCDPISGHATLYWYRQILGQGPELLVQFQDESVVDDSQLPKDRFSAERLKGVDSTLKIQPAELGDSAMYLCASSLTHGTGGHSGNTIYFGEGSWLTVV.

This clonotype showed up just a few times. V and J are TRBV12-3 or TRBV12-4 and TRBJ1-6; no reliable D call. V lost 2 bases to trimming and J lost 7 bases, with 12 bases between them. The CDR3 spans 15 residues. The CDR3 region is CASSLTATPNSPLHF. Here the CDR3 DNA reads TGTGCCAGCAGTTTAACCGCCACCCCCAATTCACCCCTCCACTTT.

This clonotype was counted between two and nine times. CDR3 nucleotide sequence: TGTGCCAGCAGCTTAAGGGACCGTATAAAGGAGTCTGAGCAGTTCTTC. This translates into CASSLRDRIKESEQFF. The chain uses TRBV13 and TRBJ2-1, with D possibly being TRBD1 or TRBD2 (5 bases each). Trimming stripped 2 bases from V and 9 bases from J, with 20 bases between. There are 16 residues in the CDR3. CDR1 PRHDT and CDR2 FYEKMQ come from the germline V gene (reference sequence). The whole variable domain, filled in from reference TRBV13 and TRBJ2-1, reads AAGVIQSPRHLIKEKRETATLKCYPIPRHDTVYWYQQGPGQDPQFLISFYEKMQSDKGSIPDRFSAQQFSDYHSELNMSSLELGDSALYFCASSLRDRIKESEQFFGPGTRLTVL.

This clonotype has at least ten counts. The DNA of the CDR3 is TGTGCCAGCAGTTTCGGGTCCGCGAACACCGGGGAGCTGTTTTTT. This codes for CASSFGSANTGELFF. The V and J genes are TRBV12-3 or TRBV12-4 and TRBJ2-2, with D unresolved. This CDR3 is 15 amino acids long. V was clipped by 3 bases and J by 0 bases, with 8 bases between them.

This clonotype was counted a few times. This chain uses TRBV20-1 with TRBJ2-3; D unclear. Trimming cost V 3 bases and J 2 bases, with 15 bases left between them. CDR3 length equals 15 residues. The germline V gene has CDR1 DFQATT and CDR2 SNEGSKA (reference sequence). CDR3 coding DNA: TGCAGTGCTAGCCGCCAACTAACTCCCACAGATACGCAGTATTTT. It encodes CSASRQLTPTDTQYF.

The chain joins TRBV28 to TRBJ2-1; D is perhaps TRBD2 (5 bases). The CDR3 contains 16 residues. Per germline, CDR1 MDHEN and CDR2 SYDVKM. Trimming removed 4 bases from V and 0 bases from J, with 13 bases in between. CDR3 protein: CASSSPGEGSYNEQFF. Written as DNA, the CDR3 is TGTGCCAGCAGTTCCCCAGGCGAGGGCTCCTACAATGAGCAGTTCTTC. Drawing the rest from reference TRBV28 and TRBJ2-1, the complete variable domain is DVKVTQSSRYLVKRTGEKVFLECVQDMDHENMFWYRQDPGLGLRLIYFSYDVKMKEKGDIPEGYSVSREKKERFSLILESASTNQTSMYLCASSSPGEGSYNEQFFGPGTRLTVL.

The chain joins TRBV4-1 to TRBJ2-1; a weak D match, TRBD2 (6 bases). V lost 1 base to trimming and J lost 9 bases, with 10 bases between them. Per the germline V gene, CDR1 is MGHRA and CDR2 is YSYEKL. CDR3 length equals 13 residues. The CDR3 loop is CASSQGGLPEQFF. CDR3 nucleotide sequence: TGCGCCAGCAGCCAAGGGGGACTCCCTGAGCAGTTCTTC.

This clonotype has just a few counts. V gene TRBV10-1 combines with J gene TRBJ2-1, with TRBD2 identical over 9 bases. This CDR3 region has 15 residues. Germline V gene data show CDR1 as WNHNN and CDR2 as SYGVQD (reference sequence). V trimming: 3 bases; J trimming: 6 bases; junction bases outside the gene matches: 6. In nucleotides, the CDR3 is TGCGCCAGCAGTGATGCGGGGGGGCCGGTCAATGAGCAGTTCTTC. It encodes CASSDAGGPVNEQFF.

This clonotype was picked up a small number of times. The chain uses TRBV7-2 and TRBJ2-3; 8 bases are a match to TRBD2. The junction had 8 bases not matched to a gene; V was cut back by 4 bases and J by 14 bases. This CDR3 is 12 amino acids long. The V gene's germline CDR1 is SGHTA and CDR2 FQGNSA. Here the CDR3 reads CASSSSAGTRYF. The CDR3 DNA sequence: TGTGCCAGCAGCTCCTCCGCCGGGACTAGGTATTTT. Combining the CDR3 with reference TRBV7-2 and TRBJ2-3 gives the whole variable domain GAGVSQSPSNKVTEKGKDVELRCDPISGHTALYWYRQSLGQGLEFLIYFQGNSAPDKSGLPSDRFSAERTGGSVSTLTIQRTQQEDSAVYLCASSSSAGTRYFGPGTRLTVL.

V gene TRBV6-5 combines with J gene TRBJ2-3; no reliable D call. There are 13 residues in the CDR3. V lost 2 bases, J lost 3 bases, and 6 bases lay in between. Germline CDR1 reads MNHEY; CDR2 reads SVGAGI. The CDR3 coding sequence is TGTGCCAGCAGTTACCGCAGGACAGATACGCAGTATTTT. Encoded protein: CASSYRRTDTQYF.

A few counts support this clonotype. This chain uses TRBV12-3 or TRBV12-4 with TRBJ1-1; 7 bases map to TRBD1. The CDR3 has 15 amino acids. J was trimmed by 4 bases and V by 5 bases; bases with no gene match: 10. The CDR3 reads CASSPGGGYGTEAFF. The DNA of the CDR3 is TGTGCCAGCAGTCCAGGAGGGGGCTATGGCACTGAAGCTTTCTTT.

This clonotype was observed many times. A junction end diverges from the germline sequence, so it may reflect a read error. The V gene is TRBV18, the J gene TRBJ2-1, with D possibly matching TRBD1 (6 bases). In germline, CDR1 is KGHSH, CDR2 LQKENI. The CDR3 sequence is 15 residues long. The CDR3 region is CASSPATGSYNEQFF. CDR3 coding DNA: TGCGCCAGCAGCCCCGCGACAGGATCCTACAATGAGCAGTTCTTC.

This clonotype was seen only a few times. The chain uses TRBV9 and TRBJ2-3; the D is unclear. CDR1 and CDR2 (germline): SGDLS, YYNGEE. The CDR3 contains 12 residues. Trimming took off 0 bases at V and 11 bases at J, with 10 bases between the two ends. The CDR3 coding sequence is TGTGCCAGCAGCGTAGCTCGTGGGCAGCAGTATTTT. This translates into CASSVARGQQYF.

The gene calls are TRBV20-1 and TRBJ1-4; D call uncertain. The CDR3 totals 13 residues. V was trimmed by 3 bases and J by 0 bases, leaving 5 bases between them. Germline V gene data show CDR1 as DFQATT and CDR2 as SNEGSKA (reference sequence). CDR3 coding DNA: TGCAGTGCTAGTAAAGCAACTAATGAAAAACTGTTTTTT. Residues: CSASKATNEKLFF.

The chain uses TRBV4-2 and TRBJ2-7; no clear D. The CDR3 sequence is 13 residues long. The germline gives CDR1 LGHNA, CDR2 YNFKEQ. V was cut by 0 bases and J by 7 bases, with 10 bases left in between. CDR3 in DNA: TGTGCCAGCAGCCAAGAAGGGCGAGTTGAGCAGTACTTC. This sequence encodes CASSQEGRVEQYF.

This clonotype has a handful of counts. V gene TRBV29-1 combines with J gene TRBJ2-1; 9 bases match TRBD2. CDR3 length: 14 residues. With 7 bases clipped from V and 6 bases from J, the junction kept 10 bases outside the gene matches. Germline CDR1 is SQVTM and CDR2 is ANQGSEA. This CDR3 reads CSGSSGTSINEQFF. The CDR3 DNA follows: TGCAGCGGTTCTTCCGGGACTAGCATCAATGAGCAGTTCTTC.

This clonotype was detected only a few times. This sequence joins TRBV6-1 and TRBJ1-2, with TRBD1 identical over 10 bases. The CDR3 is made up of 14 amino acids. V lost 7 bases, J lost 4 bases, and 6 bases stayed unmatched. Per germline, CDR1 MNHNS and CDR2 SASEGT. CDR3 sequence (DNA): TGTGCCAGCACCAGGACAGGGGGGGCCTATGGCTACACCTTC. This gives the protein CASTRTGGAYGYTF.

This chain uses TRBV7-8 with TRBJ2-7, with 9 bases that match TRBD1. The CDR3 is made up of 15 amino acids. Germline V CDR1 and CDR2: SGHVS, FQNEAQ. V was clipped by 5 bases and J by 6 bases; unmatched bases: 11. CDR3 sequence (DNA): TGTGCCAGCAGCGCGAACACCGGGACAGGGATCGAGCAGTACTTC. Translating it yields CASSANTGTGIEQYF.

This clonotype was counted only a few times. This chain connects TRBV4-2 to TRBJ1-5, with D hard to call. The germline CDR1 and CDR2 sequences are LGHNA and YNFKEQ. Between the trimmed V and J ends, which lost 4 bases and 0 bases, there was a span of 13 bases. There are 16 residues in the CDR3. In nucleotides, the CDR3 is TGTGCCAGCAGCCCTGGATCGGATTATAGCAATCAGCCCCAGCATTTT. Amino acids: CASSPGSDYSNQPQHF.

This clonotype came up a few times. The rearrangement links TRBV20-1 to TRBJ2-7; 7 bases are a match to TRBD1. CDR1 and CDR2 (germline): DFQATT, SNEGSKA (reference sequence). The CDR3 contains 14 residues. Trimming took 6 bases from V and 5 from J; bases not matched to a gene: 13. In nucleotides, the CDR3 is TGCAGTGCGAAAGAGACAGGGATAGCCCACGAGCAGTACTTC. Residues: CSAKETGIAHEQYF.